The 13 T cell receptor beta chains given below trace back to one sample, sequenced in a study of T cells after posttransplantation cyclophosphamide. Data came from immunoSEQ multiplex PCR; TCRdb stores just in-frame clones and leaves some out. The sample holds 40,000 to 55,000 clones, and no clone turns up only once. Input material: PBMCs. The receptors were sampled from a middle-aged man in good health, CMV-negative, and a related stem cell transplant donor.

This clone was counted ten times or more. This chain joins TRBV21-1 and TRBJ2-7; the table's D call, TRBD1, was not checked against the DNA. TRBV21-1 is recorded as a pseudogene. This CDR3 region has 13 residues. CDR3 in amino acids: CATPRGQGYEQYV. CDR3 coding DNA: TGTGCCACCCCCCGGGGACAGGGCTACGAGCAGTACGTC.

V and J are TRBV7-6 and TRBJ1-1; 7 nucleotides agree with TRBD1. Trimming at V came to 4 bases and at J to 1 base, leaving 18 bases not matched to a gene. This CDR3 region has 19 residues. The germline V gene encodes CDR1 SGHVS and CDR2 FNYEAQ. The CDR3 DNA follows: TGTGCCAGCAGCTCTACACCGACAGGGAAAACCTTTGGGAACACTGAAGCTTTCTTT. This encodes CASSSTPTGKTFGNTEAFF.

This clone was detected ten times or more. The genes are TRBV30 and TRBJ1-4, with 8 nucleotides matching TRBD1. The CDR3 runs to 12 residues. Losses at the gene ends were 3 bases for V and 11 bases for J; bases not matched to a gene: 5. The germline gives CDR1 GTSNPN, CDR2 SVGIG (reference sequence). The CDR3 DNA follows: TGTGCCTGGAGACAGGGGGGTGAGAAACTGTTTTTT. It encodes CAWRQGGEKLFF.

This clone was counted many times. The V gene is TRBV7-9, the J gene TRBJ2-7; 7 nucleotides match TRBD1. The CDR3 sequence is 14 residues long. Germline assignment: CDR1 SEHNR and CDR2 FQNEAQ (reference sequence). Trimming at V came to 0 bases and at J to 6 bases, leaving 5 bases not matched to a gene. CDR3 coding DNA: TGTGCCAGCAGCTTAGCCGGGACAGCCTTCGAGCAGTACGTC. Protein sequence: CASSLAGTAFEQYV.

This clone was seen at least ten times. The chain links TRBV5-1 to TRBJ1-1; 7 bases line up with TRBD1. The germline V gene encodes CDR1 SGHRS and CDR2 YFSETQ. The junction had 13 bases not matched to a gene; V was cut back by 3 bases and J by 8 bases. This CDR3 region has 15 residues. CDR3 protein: CASSSGTAKLREAFF. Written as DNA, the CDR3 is TGCGCCAGCAGCTCCGGGACAGCCAAGCTGAGGGAAGCTTTCTTT.

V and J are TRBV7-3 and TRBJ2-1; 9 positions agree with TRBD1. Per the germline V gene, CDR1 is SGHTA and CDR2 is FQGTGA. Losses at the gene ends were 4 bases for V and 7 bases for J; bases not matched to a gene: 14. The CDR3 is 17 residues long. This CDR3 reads CASSSNAAGTGSNEQFF. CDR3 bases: TGTGCCAGCAGCTCAAACGCAGCCGGGACAGGGAGTAATGAGCAGTTCTTC.

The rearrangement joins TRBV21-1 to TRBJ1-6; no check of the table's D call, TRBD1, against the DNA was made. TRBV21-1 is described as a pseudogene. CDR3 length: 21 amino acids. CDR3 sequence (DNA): TGTGCCAGCAGCAAACCGAGTAGGGACAGGGGATTATCGCGCTATAATTCACCCCTCCACTTT. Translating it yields CASSKPSRDRGLSRYNSPLHF.

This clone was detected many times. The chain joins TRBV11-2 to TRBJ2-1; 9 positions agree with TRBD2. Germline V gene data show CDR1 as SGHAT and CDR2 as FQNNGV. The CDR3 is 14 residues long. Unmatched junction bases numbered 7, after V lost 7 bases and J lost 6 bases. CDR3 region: CASTLGTSTNEQFF. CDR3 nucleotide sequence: TGTGCCAGCACCCTGGGGACTAGCACCAATGAGCAGTTCTTC.

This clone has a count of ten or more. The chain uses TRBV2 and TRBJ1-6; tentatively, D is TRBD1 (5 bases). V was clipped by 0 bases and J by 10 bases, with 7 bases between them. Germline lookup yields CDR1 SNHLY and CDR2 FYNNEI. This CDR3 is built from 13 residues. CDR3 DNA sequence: TGTGCCAGCAGTGAAGCGCGGGGGTCACCCCTCCACTTT. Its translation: CASSEARGSPLHF.

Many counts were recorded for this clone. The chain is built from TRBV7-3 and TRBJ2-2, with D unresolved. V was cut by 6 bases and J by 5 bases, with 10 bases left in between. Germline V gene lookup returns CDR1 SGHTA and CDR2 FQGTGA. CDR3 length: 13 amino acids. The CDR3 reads CASSHEFTGELFF. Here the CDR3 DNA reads TGTGCCAGCAGTCATGAGTTTACCGGGGAGCTGTTTTTT.

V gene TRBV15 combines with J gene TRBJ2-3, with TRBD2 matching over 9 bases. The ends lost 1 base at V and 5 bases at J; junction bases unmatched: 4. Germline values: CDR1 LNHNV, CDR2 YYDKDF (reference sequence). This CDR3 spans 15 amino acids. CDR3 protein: CATSRGGGAGDTQYF. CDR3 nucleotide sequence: TGTGCCACCAGCAGAGGCGGGGGGGCCGGAGATACGCAGTATTTT.

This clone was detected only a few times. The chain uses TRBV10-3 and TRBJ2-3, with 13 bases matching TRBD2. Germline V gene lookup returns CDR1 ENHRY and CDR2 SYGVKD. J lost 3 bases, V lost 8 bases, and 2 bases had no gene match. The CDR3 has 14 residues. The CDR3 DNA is TGTGCCATCGCGGGACTAGCGGGAACAGATACGCAGTATTTT. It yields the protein CAIAGLAGTDTQYF.

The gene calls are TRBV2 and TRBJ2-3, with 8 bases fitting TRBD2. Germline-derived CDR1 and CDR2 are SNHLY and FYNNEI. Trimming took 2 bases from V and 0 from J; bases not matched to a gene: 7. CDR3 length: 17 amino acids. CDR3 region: CASSEISGVPSTDTQYF. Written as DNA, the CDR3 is TGTGCCAGCAGTGAAATTAGCGGGGTCCCTAGCACAGATACGCAGTATTTT.